The 21 T cell receptor beta chains presented below share a single source sample, sequenced in a study of blood T cell repertoires in COVID-19. The table came from immunoSEQ multiplex PCR; TCRdb's copy has only in-frame clones and leaves some out. The repertoire holds fewer than 85,000 clones, with more than 65% as singletons. Material: peripheral blood. These receptors all stem from an elderly woman with active or convalescent COVID-19.

CDR3 in DNA: TGTGCCAGTAGTTCTGGGACAACCAACTATGGCTACACCTTC. Its translation is CASSSGTTNYGYTF. The chain links TRBV19 to TRBJ1-2; maybe TRBD1 (6 bases). Germline V gene lookup returns CDR1 LNHDA and CDR2 SQIVND (reference sequence). The CDR3 sequence is 14 residues long. V lost 5 bases to trimming and J lost 2 bases, with 12 bases between them.

J is TRBJ1-2 and V is TRBV30; D unclear. Per germline, CDR1 GTSNPN and CDR2 SVGIG (reference sequence). The length of the CDR3 is 14 residues. V lost 4 bases, J lost 0 bases, and 12 bases lay in between. The DNA of the CDR3 is TGTGCCTGGATTCGGCCGGGAACTAACTATGGCTACACCTTC. Its protein product is CAWIRPGTNYGYTF.

The chain carries TRBV14 and TRBJ1-2, with D unclear. The V end was cut by 2 bases, the J end by 8 bases, with 12 bases between. CDR1 is SGHDN and CDR2 is FVKESK in the germline V gene. The CDR3 extends over 13 amino acids. CDR3 protein: CASSQQSGRGYTF. The CDR3, as DNA: TGTGCCAGCAGCCAACAGTCTGGGAGAGGCTACACCTTC.

The V gene is TRBV5-6, the J gene TRBJ2-1; 7 positions match TRBD1. V was pared by 0 bases and J by 5 bases, with 2 bases of the junction left unmatched. Germline V lookup: CDR1 SGHDT, CDR2 YYEEEE. There are 14 residues in the CDR3. The CDR3 region has the DNA TGTGCCAGCAGCTTGGGGGACAGACACAATGAGCAGTTCTTC. Translated: CASSLGDRHNEQFF.

V and J are TRBV7-8 and TRBJ2-3; 8 positions match TRBD1. V shed 4 bases, J shed 2 bases, and the junction held 8 bases outside the gene matches. The V gene's germline CDR1 is SGHVS and CDR2 FQNEAQ. CDR3 length equals 16 residues. Here the CDR3 reads CASSWDRDRTTDTQYF. DNA of the CDR3: TGTGCCAGCAGCTGGGACCGGGACAGGACCACAGATACGCAGTATTTT.

This chain connects TRBV11-2 to TRBJ2-2; 12 bases map to TRBD1. Losses at the gene ends were 1 base for V and 6 bases for J; bases not matched to a gene: 9. The CDR3 is 18 residues long. Germline CDR1 reads SGHAT; CDR2 reads FQNNGV. The CDR3 loop is CASSLVLGQGAWAGELFF. CDR3 DNA: TGTGCCAGCAGCTTAGTATTGGGACAGGGGGCGTGGGCCGGGGAGCTGTTTTTT.

The CDR3 nucleotides are TGTGCCAGCGGCAAACAGACAGGGGGGACAGATACGCAGTATTTT. Translated, it gives CASGKQTGGTDTQYF. The rearrangement joins TRBV6-5 to TRBJ2-3, with 9 bases matching TRBD1. This CDR3 spans 15 amino acids. The ends lost 8 bases at V and 3 bases at J; junction bases unmatched: 9. The germline gives CDR1 MNHEY, CDR2 SVGAGI.

The CDR3 region is CARSLVVVAGAKYQETQYF. The CDR3 DNA reads TGTGCCAGAAGCTTGGTCGTAGTAGCGGGGGCCAAGTACCAAGAGACCCAGTACTTC. The gene calls are TRBV5-3 and TRBJ2-5; 9 nucleotides agree with TRBD2. TRBV5-3 counts as an open reading frame of uncertain function. V gave up 0 bases and J gave up 0 bases; unmatched junction bases: 12. The CDR3 loop spans 19 amino acids.

The rearrangement joins TRBV3-1 (or the pseudogene TRBV3-2) to TRBJ2-7; 9 positions agree with TRBD2. The junction had 5 bases not matched to a gene; V was cut back by 3 bases and J by 2 bases. Per the germline V gene, CDR1 is LGHDT and CDR2 is YNNKEL (reference sequence). The CDR3 totals 15 residues. CDR3 DNA: TGTGCCAGCAGCCAGGGCGGGGGGGCCCCCTACGAGCAGTACTTC. This codes for CASSQGGGAPYEQYF.

This sequence joins TRBV5-4 and TRBJ1-2; a weak D match, TRBD1 (5 bases). The germline gives CDR1 SGHNT, CDR2 YYREEE (reference sequence). Trimming took off 0 bases at V and 4 bases at J, with 7 bases between the two ends. This CDR3 region has 13 residues. The CDR3 DNA follows: TGTGCCAGCAGCTTGGTCGGGGGCTATGGCTACACCTTC. This codes for CASSLVGGYGYTF.

This chain joins TRBV7-2 and TRBJ1-4, with D maybe TRBD1 (5 bases). This CDR3 is built from 15 residues. V was pared by 8 bases and J by 2 bases, with 15 bases between. Germline loops: CDR1 SGHTA, CDR2 FQGNSA. Written as DNA, the CDR3 is TGTGCCAGCGGTCTGCGTGGGGGGACTAATGAAAAACTGTTTTTT. Its protein is CASGLRGGTNEKLFF.

The chain couples TRBV6-5 to TRBJ2-3; TRBD1 matches 9 bases. The CDR3 sequence is 14 residues long. Looked up from germline, CDR1 is MNHEY and CDR2 is SVGAGI. Losses at the gene ends were 10 bases for V and 3 bases for J; bases not matched to a gene: 8. The CDR3 DNA is TGTGCCACCAGAACAGGGGGCCCAACAGATACGCAGTATTTT. This gives the protein CATRTGGPTDTQYF.

This clone occurred a few times. The rearrangement joins TRBV9 to TRBJ2-2, with no clear D. The germline V gene has CDR1 SGDLS and CDR2 YYNGEE. V gave up 0 bases and J gave up 6 bases, with 6 bases separating them. There are 13 residues in the CDR3. The CDR3 spells CASSVELPGELFF. The CDR3 DNA reads as TGTGCCAGCAGCGTAGAACTTCCCGGGGAGCTGTTTTTT.

The chain employs TRBV5-1 and TRBJ2-3; 7 bases line up with TRBD1. Looked up from germline, CDR1 is SGHRS and CDR2 is YFSETQ. The CDR3 has 15 residues. V lost 0 bases and J lost 5; bases outside the gene matches: 6. Here the CDR3 DNA reads TGCGCCAGCAGCTTGGGGGACAGCTTTCAAGATACGCAGTATTTT. It encodes CASSLGDSFQDTQYF.

This chain uses TRBV28 with TRBJ1-5, with a possible D match to TRBD1 (5 bases). Germline loops: CDR1 MDHEN, CDR2 SYDVKM. The CDR3 is 16 amino acids. Trimming cost V 6 bases and J 4 bases, with 19 bases left between them. This CDR3 reads CASRSAGRGTNQPQHF. In nucleotides, the CDR3 is TGTGCCAGCAGATCTGCGGGTCGGGGGACGAATCAGCCCCAGCATTTT.

This chain joins TRBV24-1 and TRBJ2-1; 9 nucleotides align to TRBD2. Germline V gene sequence: CDR1 KGHDR, CDR2 SFDVKD. The CDR3 has 15 amino acids. The V gene end was trimmed by 5 bases and the J gene end by 4 bases; junction bases not matched to a gene: 5. CDR3 amino acids: CATSAAGLAYNEQFF. The CDR3 DNA sequence: TGTGCCACCAGTGCCGCGGGACTAGCTTACAATGAGCAGTTCTTC.

The chain carries TRBV2 and TRBJ1-5; 8 bases align to TRBD1. Germline values: CDR1 SNHLY, CDR2 FYNNEI. CDR3 length equals 18 residues. Trimming removed 1 base from V and 0 bases from J; junction bases left unmatched: 8. In nucleotides, the CDR3 is TGTGCCAGCAGTGAAGAGGTCACAGGGGGTTTTAGCAATCAGCCCCAGCATTTT. The encoded protein is CASSEEVTGGFSNQPQHF.

The sample holds one count of this clone. V gene TRBV10-3 combines with J gene TRBJ2-3; 7 bases are shared with TRBD1. Germline values: CDR1 ENHRY, CDR2 SYGVKD. The CDR3 runs to 15 residues. The V segment lost 4 bases and the J segment 3 bases; nucleotides outside the gene matches: 7. DNA of the CDR3: TGTGCCATCAGTGGGGACAGCCGACCTACAGATACGCAGTATTTT. Its translation is CAISGDSRPTDTQYF.

The chain has TRBV6-5 and TRBJ2-1, with D possibly matching TRBD2 (6 bases). The V gene lost 0 bases and the J gene lost 6 bases, with 15 bases spanning the gap. This CDR3 comprises 16 residues. The germline V gene has CDR1 MNHEY and CDR2 SVGAGI. CDR3 bases: TGTGCCAGCAGTTACTCTGCGGGGACTGGGATCAATGAGCAGTTCTTC. It specifies CASSYSAGTGINEQFF.

This sequence joins TRBV6-6 and TRBJ1-2, with 9 bases identical to TRBD1. V lost 5 bases, J lost 0 bases, and 10 bases stayed unmatched. Looked up from germline, CDR1 is MNHNY and CDR2 is SVGAGI (reference sequence). The CDR3 contains 17 residues. The CDR3 protein is CASSRWTGVGANYGYTF. CDR3 bases: TGTGCCAGCAGTCGATGGACAGGGGTGGGTGCTAACTATGGCTACACCTTC.

The table lists this clone with a few counts. CDR3 sequence reads: CASGLLYEQYF. CDR3 nucleotide sequence: TGTGCTAGTGGCCTACTCTACGAGCAGTACTTC. The genes are TRBV12-5 and TRBJ2-7; D unresolved. Germline CDR1 reads LGHNT; CDR2 reads FRNRAP. Trimming stripped 6 bases from V and 3 bases from J, with 6 bases between. This CDR3 spans 11 amino acids.